These 13 T cell receptor beta chains were sequenced from one sample in a study of monozygotic twins with inflammatory bowel disease. Using the 5' RACE reads, TCRdb records one entry per CDR3 protein without DNA. The sample table includes roughly 150,000 distinct CDR3 sequences. The source material was blood. All receptors derive from a human donor with ulcerative colitis or Crohn's disease, or a healthy co-twin of an affected twin (not recorded which).

The rearrangement uses TRBV20-1 and TRBJ2-7; absent DNA, TCRdb's TRBD1 call cannot be checked. CDR3 size: 14 residues. Germline V CDR1 and CDR2: DFQATT, SNEGSKA (reference sequence). The chain's CDR3 is CSARRDRGTYEQYF.

The J gene is TRBJ1-1, the V gene TRBV9. Germline CDR1 and CDR2: SGDLS and YYNGEE. The CDR3 loop spans 13 amino acids. The CDR3 spells CASSATANTEAFF.

The rearrangement uses TRBV5-1 and TRBJ2-7. Germline V lookup: CDR1 SGHRS, CDR2 YFSETQ. The CDR3 loop spans 13 amino acids. CDR3 sequence reads: CASSLASLYEQYF.

This rearrangement joins TRBV7-2 to TRBJ2-3; lacking DNA, the TRBD1 call made by TCRdb goes unchecked. Germline assignment: CDR1 SGHTA and CDR2 FQGNSA. The CDR3 covers 14 residues. CDR3 amino acids: CASSLQGAEDTQYF.

The V call is TRBV6-1, the J call TRBJ1-6; absent DNA, TCRdb's TRBD1 call cannot be checked. Looked up from germline, CDR1 is MNHNS and CDR2 is SASEGT. There are 15 residues in the CDR3. The CDR3 protein is CATEPGTGVYSPLHF.

J is TRBJ1-5 and V is TRBV6-1; the TRBD1 assignment by TCRdb is unverifiable without DNA. The CDR3 length is 15 residues. In germline, CDR1 is MNHNS, CDR2 SASEGT. The CDR3 region is CASSPTGFSNQPQHF.

The genes are TRBV6-4 and TRBJ2-7; TCRdb's D call, TRBD2, is unchecked because there is no DNA. CDR1 is MRHNA and CDR2 is SNTAGT in the germline V gene. The CDR3 totals 15 residues. This CDR3 reads CASSLRGGGGYEQYF.

The V gene is TRBV4-3, the J gene TRBJ2-3; TCRdb indicates TRBD1, and absent DNA this call remains unverified. This CDR3 is 15 amino acids long. Germline V gene sequence: CDR1 LGHNA, CDR2 YSLEER. The chain's CDR3 is CASSQKVQGTDTQYF.

The chain recombines TRBV18 with TRBJ1-1. CDR3 length: 15 amino acids. CDR1 is KGHSH and CDR2 is LQKENI in the germline V gene. CDR3: CASSPSGVVNTEAFF.

V gene TRBV11-2 combines with J gene TRBJ2-3; no DNA is available, so the TRBD1 call from TCRdb remains unchecked. The V gene's germline CDR1 is SGHAT and CDR2 FQNNGV. This CDR3 comprises 16 residues. This chain's CDR3 is CASSLIGTGKSDTQYF.

The genes are TRBV7-6 and TRBJ1-1; the D call of TRBD1 rests on TCRdb alone, since no DNA is present to check it. The CDR3 runs to 17 residues. Germline V gene sequence: CDR1 SGHVS, CDR2 FNYEAQ. The CDR3 loop is CASSLDGARALITEAFF.

The CDR3 spells CASSSARTSGNEQFF. The genes are TRBV5-4 and TRBJ2-1; TCRdb returns TRBD2, unconfirmable since there is no DNA. The germline gives CDR1 SGHNT, CDR2 YYREEE (reference sequence). CDR3 length equals 15 residues.

The chain recombines TRBV7-9 with TRBJ2-7. The CDR3 runs 14 residues. CDR1 SEHNR and CDR2 FQNEAQ come from the germline V gene (reference sequence). This chain's CDR3 is CASSSSEIDYEQYF. Drawing the rest from reference TRBV7-9 and TRBJ2-7, the complete variable domain is DTGVSQNPRHKITKRGQNVTFRCDPISEHNRLYWYRQTLGQGPEFLTYFQNEAQLEKSRLLSDRFSAERPKGSFSTLEIQRTEQGDSAMYLCASSSSEIDYEQYFGPGTRLTVT.